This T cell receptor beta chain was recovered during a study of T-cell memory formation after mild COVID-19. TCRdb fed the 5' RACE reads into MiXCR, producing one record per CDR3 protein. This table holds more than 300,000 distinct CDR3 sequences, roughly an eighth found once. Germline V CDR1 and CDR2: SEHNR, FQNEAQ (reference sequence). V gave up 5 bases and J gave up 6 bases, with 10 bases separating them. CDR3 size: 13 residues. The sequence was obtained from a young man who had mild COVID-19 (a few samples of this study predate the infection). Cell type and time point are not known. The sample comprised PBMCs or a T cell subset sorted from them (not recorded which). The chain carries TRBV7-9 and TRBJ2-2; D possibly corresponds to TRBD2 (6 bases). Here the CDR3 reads CASSTGGAGELFF. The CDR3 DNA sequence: TGTGCCAGCAGCACCGGAGGGGCCGGGGAGCTGTTTTTT.